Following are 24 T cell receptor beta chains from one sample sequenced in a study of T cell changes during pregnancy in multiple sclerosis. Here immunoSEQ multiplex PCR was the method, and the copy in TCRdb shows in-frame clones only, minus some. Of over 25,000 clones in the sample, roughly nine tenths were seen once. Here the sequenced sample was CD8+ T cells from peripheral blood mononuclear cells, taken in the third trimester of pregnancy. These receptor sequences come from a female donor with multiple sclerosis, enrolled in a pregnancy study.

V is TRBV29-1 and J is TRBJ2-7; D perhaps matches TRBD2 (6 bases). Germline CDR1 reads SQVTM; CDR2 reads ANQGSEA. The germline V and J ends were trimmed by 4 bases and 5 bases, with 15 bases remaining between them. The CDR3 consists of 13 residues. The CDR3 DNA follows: TGCAGCGTTGGGTCCGGGGGAACGGACGAGCAGTACTTC. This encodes CSVGSGGTDEQYF.

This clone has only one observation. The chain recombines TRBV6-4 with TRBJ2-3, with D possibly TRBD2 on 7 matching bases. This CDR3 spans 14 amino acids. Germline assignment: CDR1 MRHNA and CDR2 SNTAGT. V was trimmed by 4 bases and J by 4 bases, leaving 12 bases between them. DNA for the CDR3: TGTGCCAGCAGTGCGGGGGGCGGCCCAGATACGCAGTATTTT. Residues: CASSAGGGPDTQYF.

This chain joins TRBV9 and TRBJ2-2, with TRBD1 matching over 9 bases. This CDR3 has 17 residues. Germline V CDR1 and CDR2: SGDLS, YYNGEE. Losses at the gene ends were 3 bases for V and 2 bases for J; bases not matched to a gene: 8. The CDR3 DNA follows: TGTGCCAGCAGCGCCTCCGGGACAGGGATCAACACCGGGGAGCTGTTTTTT. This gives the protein CASSASGTGINTGELFF.

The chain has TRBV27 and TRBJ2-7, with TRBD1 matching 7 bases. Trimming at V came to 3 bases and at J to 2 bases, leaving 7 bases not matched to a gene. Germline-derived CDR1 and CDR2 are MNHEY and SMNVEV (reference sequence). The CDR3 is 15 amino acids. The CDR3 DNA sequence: TGTGCCAGCAGTTTCAGAGCGACAGGGACCTACGAGCAGTACTTC. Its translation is CASSFRATGTYEQYF.

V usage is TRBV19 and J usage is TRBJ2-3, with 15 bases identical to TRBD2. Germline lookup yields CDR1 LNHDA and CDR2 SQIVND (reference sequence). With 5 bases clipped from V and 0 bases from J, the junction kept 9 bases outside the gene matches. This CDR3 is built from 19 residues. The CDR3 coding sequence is TGTGCCAGTAGTGGCGGACTAGCGGGGGGGCACCCTAGCACAGATACGCAGTATTTT. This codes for CASSGGLAGGHPSTDTQYF.

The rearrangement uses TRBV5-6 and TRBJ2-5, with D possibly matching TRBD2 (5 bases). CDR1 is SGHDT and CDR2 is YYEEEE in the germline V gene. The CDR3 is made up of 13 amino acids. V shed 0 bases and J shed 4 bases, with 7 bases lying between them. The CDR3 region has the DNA TGTGCCAGCAGCTTGGAGGCGGGAGAGACCCAGTACTTC. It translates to CASSLEAGETQYF.

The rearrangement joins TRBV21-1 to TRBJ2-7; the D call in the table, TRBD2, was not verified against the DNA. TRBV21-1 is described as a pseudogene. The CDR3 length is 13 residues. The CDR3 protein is CASSPGVGYEQYF. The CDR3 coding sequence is TGTGCCAGCAGCCCCGGGGTGGGTTACGAGCAGTACTTC.

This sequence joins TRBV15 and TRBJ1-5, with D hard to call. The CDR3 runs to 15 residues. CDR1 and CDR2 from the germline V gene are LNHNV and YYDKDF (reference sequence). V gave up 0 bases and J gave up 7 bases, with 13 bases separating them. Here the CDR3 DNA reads TGTGCCACCAGCAGAGAACCCGGCCGAGGCCAGCCCCAGCATTTT. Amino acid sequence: CATSREPGRGQPQHF.

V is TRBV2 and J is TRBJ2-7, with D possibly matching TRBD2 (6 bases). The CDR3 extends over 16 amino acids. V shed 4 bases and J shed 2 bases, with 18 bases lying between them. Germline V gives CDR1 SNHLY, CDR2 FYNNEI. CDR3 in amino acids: CASSGPSGGPTYEQYF. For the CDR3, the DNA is TGTGCCAGCAGTGGTCCATCCGGAGGGCCCACCTACGAGCAGTACTTC.

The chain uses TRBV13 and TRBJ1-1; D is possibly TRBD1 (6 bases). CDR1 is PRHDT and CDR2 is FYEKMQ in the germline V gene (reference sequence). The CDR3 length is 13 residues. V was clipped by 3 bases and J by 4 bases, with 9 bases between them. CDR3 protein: CASSFAGATEAFF. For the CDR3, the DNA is TGTGCCAGCAGCTTTGCGGGGGCCACTGAAGCTTTCTTT.

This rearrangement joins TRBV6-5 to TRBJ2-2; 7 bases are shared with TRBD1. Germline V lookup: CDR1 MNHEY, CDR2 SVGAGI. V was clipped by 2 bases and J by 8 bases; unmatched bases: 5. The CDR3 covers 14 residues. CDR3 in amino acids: CASSYEGARGELFF. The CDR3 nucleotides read TGTGCCAGCAGTTACGAGGGGGCCAGGGGGGAGCTGTTTTTT.

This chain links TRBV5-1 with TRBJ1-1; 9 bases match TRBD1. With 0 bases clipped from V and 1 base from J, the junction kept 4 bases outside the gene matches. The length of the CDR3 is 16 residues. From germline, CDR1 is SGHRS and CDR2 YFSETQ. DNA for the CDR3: TGCGCCAGCAGCTTGGACAGGGGGCCGTGGAACACTGAAGCTTTCTTT. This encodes CASSLDRGPWNTEAFF.

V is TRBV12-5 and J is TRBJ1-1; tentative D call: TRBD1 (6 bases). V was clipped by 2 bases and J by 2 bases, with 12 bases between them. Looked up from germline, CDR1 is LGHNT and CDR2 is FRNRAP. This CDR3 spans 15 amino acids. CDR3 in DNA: TGTGCTAGTGGTTTGTCCCAGGGGAAAAACACTGAAGCTTTCTTT. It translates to CASGLSQGKNTEAFF.

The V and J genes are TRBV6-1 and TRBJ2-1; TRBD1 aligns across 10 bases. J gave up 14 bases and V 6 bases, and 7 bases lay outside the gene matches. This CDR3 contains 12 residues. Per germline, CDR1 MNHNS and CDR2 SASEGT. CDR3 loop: CASSPTGGEKFF. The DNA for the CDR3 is TGTGCCAGCAGCCCGACAGGGGGCGAAAAGTTCTTC.

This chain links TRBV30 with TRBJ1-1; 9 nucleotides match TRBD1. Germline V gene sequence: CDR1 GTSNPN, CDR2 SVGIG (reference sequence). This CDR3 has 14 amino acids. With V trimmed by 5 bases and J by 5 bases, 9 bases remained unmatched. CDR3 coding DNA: TGTGCCTGGGTAGCCGGGACAGGGAGGACTGAAGCTTTCTTT. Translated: CAWVAGTGRTEAFF. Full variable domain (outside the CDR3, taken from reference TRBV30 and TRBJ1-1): SQTIHQWPATLVQPVGSPLSLECTVEGTSNPNLYWYRQAAGRGLQLLFYSVGIGQISSEVPQNLSASRPQDRQFILSSKKLLLSDSGFYLCAWVAGTGRTEAFFGQGTRLTVV.

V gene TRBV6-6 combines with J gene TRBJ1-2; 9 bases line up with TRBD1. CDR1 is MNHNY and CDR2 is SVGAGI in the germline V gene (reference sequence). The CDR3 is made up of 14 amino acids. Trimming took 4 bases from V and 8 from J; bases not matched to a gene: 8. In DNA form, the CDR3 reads TGTGCCAGCAGTTTCGGGACAGGGACTGACGGCTACACCTTC. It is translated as CASSFGTGTDGYTF.

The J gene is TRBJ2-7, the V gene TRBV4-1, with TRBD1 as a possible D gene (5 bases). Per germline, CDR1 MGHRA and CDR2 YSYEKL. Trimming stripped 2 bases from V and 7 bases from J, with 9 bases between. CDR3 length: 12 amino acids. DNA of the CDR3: TGCGCCAGCAGCCAACGCAAGGGGGAGCAGTACTTC. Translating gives CASSQRKGEQYF.

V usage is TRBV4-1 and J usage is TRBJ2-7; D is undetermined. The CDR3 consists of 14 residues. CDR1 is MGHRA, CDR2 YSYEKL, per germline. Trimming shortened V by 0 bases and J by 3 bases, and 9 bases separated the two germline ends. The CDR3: CASSQEFLDYEQYF. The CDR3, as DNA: TGCGCCAGCAGCCAAGAATTCCTAGACTACGAGCAGTACTTC.

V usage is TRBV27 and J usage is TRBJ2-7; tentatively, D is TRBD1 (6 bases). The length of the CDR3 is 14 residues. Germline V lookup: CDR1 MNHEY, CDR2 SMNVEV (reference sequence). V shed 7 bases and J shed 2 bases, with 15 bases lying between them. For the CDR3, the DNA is TGTGCCAGCACGACAAGCTCAGGGGCCTACGAGCAGTACTTC. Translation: CASTTSSGAYEQYF.

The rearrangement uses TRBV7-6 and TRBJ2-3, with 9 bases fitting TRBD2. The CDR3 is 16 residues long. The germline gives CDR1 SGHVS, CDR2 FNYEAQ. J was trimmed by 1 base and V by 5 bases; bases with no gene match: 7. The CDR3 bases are TGTGCCAGCAGCCTTCCTAGCGGGGCGCGCACAGATACGCAGTATTTT. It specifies CASSLPSGARTDTQYF.

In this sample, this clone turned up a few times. The CDR3 DNA sequence: TGTGCCAGCAGCGAGACAGGGGGTGAGGAGCCCCAGCATTTT. Protein: CASSETGGEEPQHF. The rearrangement links TRBV9 to TRBJ1-5; 9 nucleotides agree with TRBD1. V was clipped by 3 bases and J by 8 bases; unmatched bases: 6. The germline V gene encodes CDR1 SGDLS and CDR2 YYNGEE. The CDR3 runs to 14 residues.

The CDR3 coding sequence is TGTGCCAGCAGCCAGGTGGCAGGTCGTAACTATGGCTACACCTTC. Its translation is CASSQVAGRNYGYTF. The rearrangement joins TRBV6-5 to TRBJ1-2; unclear D gene. This CDR3 spans 15 amino acids. CDR1 and CDR2 (germline): MNHEY, SVGAGI. V gave up 6 bases and J gave up 1 base, with 15 bases separating them.

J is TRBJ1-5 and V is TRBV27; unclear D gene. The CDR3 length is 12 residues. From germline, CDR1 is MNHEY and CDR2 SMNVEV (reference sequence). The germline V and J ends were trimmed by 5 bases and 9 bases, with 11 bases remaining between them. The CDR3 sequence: CASSRVEGPQHF. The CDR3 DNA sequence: TGTGCCAGCAGTCGGGTGGAGGGGCCCCAGCATTTT.

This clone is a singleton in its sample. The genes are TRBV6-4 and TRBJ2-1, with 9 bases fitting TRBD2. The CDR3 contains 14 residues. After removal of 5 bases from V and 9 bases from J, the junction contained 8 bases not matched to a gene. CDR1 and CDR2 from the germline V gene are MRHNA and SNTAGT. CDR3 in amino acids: CASSLAGEAGEQFF. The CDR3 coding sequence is TGTGCCAGCAGTTTAGCGGGAGAGGCGGGTGAGCAGTTCTTC.